This entry lists 25 T cell receptor beta chains sequenced from one sample in a study of tumor-infiltrating lymphocytes in primary liver carcinoma. Priming with a constant-region primer yielded TCR beta cDNA from about 540 ng total RNA. Each TCR beta library was derived from three nested multiplex PCR rounds that employed slightly modified ARM-PCR. TRBV1-TRBV30 forward primers and a C-beta reverse primer were used in the first two PCR rounds, which each ran for about 10 cycles. Each CDR3 protein is one row after TCRdb ran MiXCR on the multiplex PCR reads. The data show fewer than 70,000 distinct CDR3 sequences, just over 70% seen once. Co-extracting RNA and DNA was done with roughly 17-32 mg of unsorted bulk tissue as input. Sequencing was carried out using liver tumor tissue from sampling region 2. Subset of the sample: tumor region T2, inferior pole. The receptors here all came from a man in his forties with primary liver carcinoma and hepatitis B virus infection.

The chain combines TRBV11-2 with TRBJ2-7; the D is unclear. This CDR3 region has 17 residues. Germline V gives CDR1 SGHAT, CDR2 FQNNGV. V lost 1 base and J lost 0, with 16 bases in between. The CDR3 region has the DNA TGTGCCAGCAGCTTAGTGTTCAGCGCGCCTAGCTCCTACGAGCAGTACTTC. As protein: CASSLVFSAPSSYEQYF.

This sequence joins TRBV12-3 or TRBV12-4 and TRBJ2-3; D could derive from TRBD1 or TRBD2 (5 bases each). Between the trimmed V and J ends, which lost 0 bases and 5 bases, there was a span of 18 bases. The CDR3 is made up of 17 amino acids. DNA for the CDR3: TGTGCCAGCAGTTTAGCCCCGACGGGGCCCGGGGTAGATACGCAGTATTTT. Its translation is CASSLAPTGPGVDTQYF.

Comment on this clonotype: At one of its ends the junction is not consistent with the germline gene, which may arise from a read error. This rearrangement joins TRBV4-3 to TRBJ1-6; D is undetermined. The CDR3 is made up of 16 amino acids. Germline CDR1 reads LGHNA; CDR2 reads YSLEER. CDR3 bases: TGCGCCAGCAACCAAGCACGAACCGTCGATAATTCACCCCTCCACTTT. This gives the protein CASNQARTVDNSPLHF.

On this clonotype itself: The conserved final phenylalanine or tryptophan is absent from the CDR3, which likely points to a read error. This rearrangement joins TRBV4-2 to TRBJ2-3, with 8 nucleotides matching TRBD2. The trim removed 4 bases at V and 3 bases at J, leaving 15 bases unmatched. Germline V gene sequence: CDR1 LGHNA, CDR2 YNFKEQ. The CDR3 consists of 18 residues. In nucleotides, the CDR3 is TGTGCCAGCAGCCCAGTTGAGGGTGATAGCGGGGTGACAGATACGCAGTATTCT. Residues: CASSPVEGDSGVTDTQYS.

Notes on this clonotype: The germline gene is not matched at one end of the junction; a read error may be the cause. The rearrangement uses TRBV4-2 and TRBJ2-3; 8 bases match TRBD2. Germline values: CDR1 LGHNA, CDR2 YNFKEQ. The CDR3 covers 18 residues. The CDR3 DNA sequence: TGTGCCAGCGGCCAAGTGGCCCTTCAAGCGGGAGCGACAGATACGCAGTATTTT. Translation: CASGQVALQAGATDTQYF.

This clonotype has just one count. This may be a read error, as it is one base from a much larger clone. V is TRBV2 and J is TRBJ1-1; no clear D. With 3 bases removed from V and 7 bases from J, the gap between germline ends came to 12 bases. CDR1 and CDR2 from the germline V gene are SNHLY and FYNNEI. This CDR3 has 13 amino acids. The CDR3 bases are TGTGCCAGCAGTGAGAATGGGGTCATTGAAGCTTTCTTT. This encodes CASSENGVIEAFF.

This chain uses TRBV11-2 with TRBJ2-1; D is possibly TRBD2 (6 bases). CDR1 and CDR2 (germline): SGHAT, FQNNGV. CDR3 length: 13 residues. The CDR3 sequence: CGGSLDRLAMGFF. The CDR3 bases are TGTGGCGGCAGTTTAGATCGGCTAGCGATGGGGTTCTTC.

This rearrangement joins TRBV5-1 to TRBJ2-1, with D possibly being TRBD2 (6 bases). V was clipped by 3 bases and J by 10 bases, with 14 bases between them. Germline CDR1 SGHRS, CDR2 YFSETQ. This CDR3 has 13 amino acids. CDR3 sequence: CASSSTELAEQFF. The CDR3 nucleotides are TGCGCCAGCAGCTCGACGGAACTAGCCGAGCAGTTCTTC.

Of note for this clonotype: A read error is likely, as this CDR3 ends without the conserved phenylalanine or tryptophan. The rearrangement joins TRBV10-3 to TRBJ1-5; D is unclear. Looked up from germline, CDR1 is ENHRY and CDR2 is SYGVKD. This CDR3 spans 14 amino acids. DNA of the CDR3: TGTACCATCAGTGAGTATGAGGGCGATCAGCACCAGCATCTT. Residues: CTISEYEGDQHQHL.

With regard to this clonotype: The junction departs from germline at one end; a sequencing error may be responsible. J is TRBJ2-7 and V is TRBV6-2 or TRBV6-3, with no clear D. The CDR3 extends over 13 amino acids. Germline CDR1 is MNHEY and CDR2 is SVGEGT. Written as DNA, the CDR3 is TGTGCCAGTAGTTACGAGGTACTCTACGAACAGAACTTC. As protein: CASSYEVLYEQNF.

In regard to this clonotype: One end of the junction fails to match germline, which may point to a read error. J is TRBJ2-7 and V is TRBV4-2; TRBD2 is a possible D gene (5 bases). CDR1 is LGHNA and CDR2 is YNFKEQ in the germline V gene. The CDR3 length is 11 residues. CDR3 nucleotide sequence: TGTGCCAACAGCCAAGAGGGAAAACAGTACTTC. Translated, it gives CANSQEGKQYF.

In regard to this clonotype: It is likely a read error, because the conserved phenylalanine at the end of the CDR3 is missing. The chain combines TRBV14 with TRBJ2-1; 8 bases fit TRBD2. Germline-derived CDR1 and CDR2 are SGHDN and FVKESK. The CDR3 extends over 16 amino acids. Here the CDR3 reads CASSAVAGWVNNEQFL. In nucleotides, the CDR3 is TGTGCCAGTAGTGCCGTAGCGGGATGGGTAAACAACGAGCAGTTCTTG.

As to this clonotype: It may be a read error: a sequence one base away is much more abundant. The V call is TRBV5-4, the J call TRBJ2-3; perhaps D is TRBD1 or TRBD2 (5 bases each). From germline, CDR1 is SGHNT and CDR2 YYREEE (reference sequence). V was pared by 0 bases and J by 1 base, with 9 bases between. The CDR3 consists of 15 residues. In DNA, the CDR3 is TGTGCCAGCAGCTTGGATCGGGGCCGCACAGATACGCAGTATTTT. It codes for CASSLDRGRTDTQYF. The whole variable domain, filled in from reference TRBV5-4 and TRBJ2-3, reads ETGVTQSPTHLIKTRGQQVTLRCSSQSGHNTVSWYQQALGQGPQFIFQYYREEENGRGNFPPRFSGLQFPNYSSELNVNALELDDSALYLCASSLDRGRTDTQYFGPGTRLTVL.

This chain connects TRBV7-9 to TRBJ2-3; 7 nucleotides agree with TRBD1. The V and J ends lost 5 bases and 6 bases, in that order; junction bases with no gene match: 11. From germline, CDR1 is SEHNR and CDR2 FQNEAQ (reference sequence). The CDR3 is made up of 15 amino acids. Written as DNA, the CDR3 is TGTGCCAGCAGCATACGGGACAGCGACACGGATACGCAGTATTTT. Protein sequence: CASSIRDSDTDTQYF.

The chain is built from TRBV29-1 and TRBJ1-1, with TRBD1 as a possible D gene (5 bases). Germline V gene lookup returns CDR1 SQVTM and CDR2 ANQGSEA. The V gene lost 8 bases and the J gene lost 7 bases, with 20 bases spanning the gap. This CDR3 spans 13 amino acids. CDR3 region: CSIVRVGVIEAFF. The CDR3 DNA is TGCAGCATTGTTCGTGTGGGGGTTATTGAAGCTTTCTTT.

Notes on this clonotype: One end of the junction varies from germline; a read error may be responsible. The chain recombines TRBV7-9 with TRBJ1-1; the D gene is possibly TRBD1 (5 bases). The CDR3 runs 13 residues. The germline CDR1 and CDR2 sequences are SEHNR and FQNEAQ (reference sequence). The CDR3 DNA is TGTGACAGCAGCTTAGGGGCGAGCTCCGAAGCTTTCTTT. Translation gives CDSSLGASSEAFF.

Only a few counts were recorded for this clonotype. One junction end does not reproduce the germline sequence, and a read error may be involved. The chain recombines TRBV10-3 with TRBJ2-2; D tentatively reads TRBD1 or TRBD2 (5 bases each). CDR3 length equals 14 residues. Germline lookup yields CDR1 ENHRY and CDR2 SYGVKD. The CDR3 sequence is CAIREQDDTGKLFF. For the CDR3, the DNA is TGTGCTATCAGGGAGCAGGACGACACCGGGAAGCTGTTTTTT.

This clonotype appeared a single time. The CDR3 does not close with the conserved phenylalanine or tryptophan, likely indicating a read error. The gene calls are TRBV11-2 and TRBJ2-7, with 11 bases aligning to TRBD1. The V gene's germline CDR1 is SGHAT and CDR2 FQNNGV. The CDR3 runs to 14 residues. Trimming at V came to 5 bases and at J to 8 bases, leaving 8 bases not matched to a gene. Written as DNA, the CDR3 is TGTGCCAGCAGCGGGGGACAGGGGGTTGTGCAGCAGTACCTC. Its translation is CASSGGQGVVQQYL.

This clonotype was counted once. The conserved final phenylalanine or tryptophan is absent from the CDR3, which likely points to a read error. The DNA is left out, because the CDR3 cannot be placed on it with certainty; the CDR3 is given as TCRdb lists it. The chain employs TRBV10-3 and TRBJ1-2; no DNA check was done on the table's D call, TRBD1. Germline V gives CDR1 ENHRY, CDR2 SYGVKD. The CDR3 length is 14 residues, termini included. CDR3: CAITETGTGYGYIL.

With regard to this clonotype: The conserved phenylalanine or tryptophan normally closing the CDR3 is absent here, so this likely arose from a read error. The gene calls are TRBV4-1 and TRBJ2-3, with 9 bases lining up with TRBD2. With 3 bases clipped from V and 6 bases from J, the junction kept 16 bases outside the gene matches. From germline, CDR1 is MGHRA and CDR2 YSYEKL. The CDR3 totals 18 residues. The CDR3, as DNA: TGCGCCAGCAGCCAGACCACTGCCCTAGCGGGAATCACCGATACGCAGTATCTT. It encodes CASSQTTALAGITDTQYL.

Note on this clonotype: Here the CDR3 omits its conserved ending phenylalanine or tryptophan, so a read error is the likely source. This chain links TRBV11-2 with TRBJ2-1; 8 nucleotides line up with TRBD1. V dropped 4 bases and J dropped 8; count of bases not matched to a gene: 10. Germline V CDR1 and CDR2: SGHAT, FQNNGV. This CDR3 is built from 15 residues. The CDR3 reads CASSSVTGAKDEQFI. CDR3 DNA sequence: TGTGCCAGCAGCTCCGTGACAGGGGCTAAGGATGAGCAGTTCATC.

The chain couples TRBV5-6 to TRBJ2-2; maybe TRBD1 (5 bases). The V end lost 0 bases, the J end lost 5 bases, and 11 bases lay between the germline ends. The CDR3 consists of 15 residues. Germline V lookup: CDR1 SGHDT, CDR2 YYEEEE. The CDR3 loop is CASSLAGFGTGELFF. The CDR3 DNA reads as TGTGCCAGCAGCTTGGCAGGGTTTGGGACCGGGGAGCTGTTTTTT.

Worth noting for this clonotype: This may stem from a read error, because a much larger clone lies one nucleotide away. V usage is TRBV24-1 and J usage is TRBJ2-5; 13 positions match TRBD2. Germline V gives CDR1 KGHDR, CDR2 SFDVKD. This CDR3 contains 17 residues. The CDR3 is CAASDSGTSGAQETRYF. The CDR3 nucleotides read TGTGCCGCCAGTGATTCGGGGACTAGCGGGGCTCAAGAGACCCGGTACTTC.

A note on this clonotype: An end of the junction differs from the germline gene, which may be a read error. The CDR3 DNA reads TGTGCCGGCAGTGCCGTAGCGGGATGGGTAAACAATGAGCAATTCTTC. This translates into CAGSAVAGWVNNEQFF. This chain connects TRBV14 to TRBJ2-1; 8 nucleotides match TRBD2. In germline, CDR1 is SGHDN, CDR2 FVKESK. The CDR3 is 16 amino acids.

A remark on this clonotype: A read error may account for a junction end that differs from germline. V usage is TRBV28 and J usage is TRBJ2-3; the match to TRBD1 covers 8 bases. The CDR3 consists of 17 residues. Germline CDR1 MDHEN, CDR2 SYDVKM. CDR3 bases: TGTGCCAGCAGCCCCCTAGGGACAGGCCCTAGCATAGATACGCAGTATTTT. As protein: CASSPLGTGPSIDTQYF.